The 3 T cell receptor beta chains below all came from one sample that was sequenced in a study of shared clonotypes between healthy human individuals. The protocol was immunoSEQ multiplex PCR, while the TCRdb copy is restricted to in-frame clones and leaves out a portion. The sample has 1.4 million or so clones; approximately 98.5% are singletons. Sequencing input: naive CD4+ T cells sorted from blood. Subset noted: CD45RA+ positively selected. Receptors were obtained from a young man in good health.

This clone occurred once. This chain joins TRBV5-4 and TRBJ2-1; D unclear. This CDR3 is 12 amino acids long. The germline V gene has CDR1 SGHNT and CDR2 YYREEE (reference sequence). Trimming removed 1 base at V and 7 bases at J, with 6 bases between. CDR3 coding DNA: TGTGCCAGCAGCTTGTCCTCAAATGAGCAGTTCTTC. It is translated as CASSLSSNEQFF.

The rearrangement joins TRBV11-1 to TRBJ1-1; 8 bases fit TRBD1. CDR1 is SGHAT, CDR2 FQDESV, per germline (reference sequence). V lost 5 bases, J lost 1 base, and 6 bases stayed unmatched. This CDR3 is 15 amino acids long. CDR3 sequence (DNA): TGTGCCAGCAGCCCTGGGACAGGAGAGAACACTGAAGCTTTCTTT. It is translated as CASSPGTGENTEAFF.

This clone occurred once. The J gene is TRBJ2-3, the V gene TRBV20-1; perhaps TRBD1 as D (6 bases). Germline loops: CDR1 DFQATT, CDR2 SNEGSKA (reference sequence). The CDR3 sequence is 11 residues long. The CDR3 here is CRGLGGTTQYF. CDR3 DNA: TGCAGGGGTCTAGGGGGAACTACGCAGTATTTT.